These T cell receptor beta chains were read from a single sample in a study of beta chain features in type 1 diabetes. Method: immunoSEQ multiplex PCR; TCRdb's copy keeps in-frame clones and lacks some. The sample lists some 410,000 clones, approximately 10% seen once, with about 0.045% in the top ten. The sequencing sample was made of naive CD4+ T cells from blood. The receptors stem from a young woman in good health. CDR3s include the opening cysteine and the closing phenylalanine or tryptophan. A D gene is named only where the DNA matches it firmly. Size is omitted from some rows. Given values are once, few, many or a class for expanded clones.

J,V,size,D,DNA,CDR3
TRBJ2-1,TRBV29-1,few,.,TGCAGCGTTCAGTGGGAGGCCTACAATGAGCAGTTCTTC,CSVQWEAYNEQFF
TRBJ2-5,TRBV2,few,.,TGTGCCAGCAGTGAAGCGCCCTCCGGGGAGACCCAGTACTTC,CASSEAPSGETQYF
TRBJ2-2,TRBV29-1,few,.,TGCAGCGTTGCTGGACAGCTGAACACCGGGGAGCTGTTTTTT,CSVAGQLNTGELFF
TRBJ2-1,TRBV25-1,.,TRBD2,TGTGCCAGCAGCGGTACTAGCGGGAGGGCCTACAATGAGCAGTTCTTC,CASSGTSGRAYNEQFF
TRBJ2-3,TRBV7-2,few,TRBD2,TGTGCCAGCAGCTTAGCCCCAGCGGGGGGAGGCACAGATACGCAGTATTTT,CASSLAPAGGGTDTQYF
TRBJ2-2,TRBV9,.,TRBD2,TGTGCCAGCAGCGTGACTAGCTGGGGCACCGGGGAGCTGTTTTTT,CASSVTSWGTGELFF
TRBJ1-1,TRBV29-1,few,.,TGCAGCGTTGAAGTACACAGGGTAGATAACACTGAAGCTTTCTTT,CSVEVHRVDNTEAFF
TRBJ1-2,TRBV18,.,.,TGTGCCAGCTCACCACTTGTCGAAAGATTTGGAGCCTATGGCTACACCTTC,CASSPLVERFGAYGYTF
TRBJ1-3,TRBV29-1,.,.,TGCAGCGGTCGCATAGCGGCTGGAAACACCATATATTTT,CSGRIAAGNTIYF
TRBJ1-6,TRBV29-1,few,.,TGCAGCGTCGGCCGTGATAGGAGCTCACCCCTCCACTTT,CSVGRDRSSPLHF
TRBJ1-1,TRBV14,.,.,TGTGCCAGCAGCCAAGATCTAGTGACTGAAGCTTTCTTT,CASSQDLVTEAFF
TRBJ2-3,TRBV7-2,.,.,TGTGCCAGCAGCTTAGGAGGGGCGGGACCGAAGGCAGATACGCAGTATTTT,CASSLGGAGPKADTQYF
TRBJ1-4,TRBV14,.,.,TGTGCCAGCAGCCAATCGGAGGGAGGGACGGCAAAACTGTTTTTT,CASSQSEGGTAKLFF
TRBJ1-1,TRBV7-8,.,TRBD1,TGTGCCAGCGTCCGGGACAGGGACACTGAAGCTTTCTTT,CASVRDRDTEAFF
TRBJ1-2,TRBV13,.,.,TGTGCCAGCAGCTTACCCCCTAACAGGGAGGAGAACTATGGCTACACCTTC,CASSLPPNREENYGYTF
TRBJ2-4,TRBV9,.,.,TGTGCCAGCAGCGTGGAGGGGAAGGGCATTCAGTACTTC,CASSVEGKGIQYF
TRBJ2-5,TRBV21-1,.,.,TGTGCCAGCAGCATCGGCGGGCGGGAGTCTGTGTGGGGATCAGAGACCCAGTACTTC,CASSIGGRESVWGSETQYF
TRBJ2-5,TRBV5-4,few,.,TGTGCCAGCAGGACGGGGCAAGAGACCCAGTACTTC,CASRTGQETQYF
TRBJ2-7,TRBV23-1,few,.,TGCGCCAGCAGTCGTAGGCCCGATTGGAGGGAGCACTTC,CASSRRPDWREHF
TRBJ1-3,TRBV7-2,few,.,TGTGCCAGCAGCTTAGATCAAGGGCCTGGAAACACCATATATTTT,CASSLDQGPGNTIYF
TRBJ2-1,TRBV7-3,few,TRBD2,TGTGCCAGCAGCTTAACGACTAGCGTATACAATGAGCAGTTCTTC,CASSLTTSVYNEQFF
TRBJ2-1,TRBV2,.,.,TGTGCCAGCAGTGAAGACAGCTACAATGAGCAGTTCTTC,CASSEDSYNEQFF